Below are 26 T cell receptor beta chains sequenced from a single sample in a study of CD8 T cells in ankylosing spondylitis (TCRdb year 2017). Beyond this particular receptor, the publication reports: A TCR beta motif made up of eight or nine highly homologous amino acid variants appeared to be characteristic of blood from ankylosing spondylitis patients.

No antigen has been identified for these receptors. Libraries were built with 5' RACE. Instrument on record: Illumina HiSeq 2500. Using fastp at Q25 and MiXCR, TCRdb reprocessed the public reads and kept productive beta chains. Every distinct CDR3 protein forms one entry, paired with its most common genes and DNA. The sample includes over 600,000 distinct CDR3 sequences, with roughly 19% observed a single time. 15% to 20% of the sample goes to the ten largest clones. The sample consisted of blood, either unsorted or a sorted T cell fraction (not recorded which). The source is a male donor with ankylosing spondylitis.

This clonotype was seen a few times. V and J are TRBV13 and TRBJ1-1; D remains ambiguous. Looked up from germline, CDR1 is PRHDT and CDR2 is FYEKMQ (reference sequence). V was trimmed by 5 bases and J by 3 bases, leaving 10 bases between them. The CDR3 covers 13 residues. The CDR3 DNA follows: TGTGCCAGCAGCCCCGTTGGGGACACTGAAGCTTTCTTT. This sequence encodes CASSPVGDTEAFF. The entire variable domain, with the rest obtained from reference TRBV13 and TRBJ1-1, is as follows: AAGVIQSPRHLIKEKRETATLKCYPIPRHDTVYWYQQGPGQDPQFLISFYEKMQSDKGSIPDRFSAQQFSDYHSELNMSSLELGDSALYFCASSPVGDTEAFFGQGTRLTVV.

V and J are TRBV7-9 and TRBJ2-7; no clear D gene. V lost 4 bases and J 7 bases, leaving 14 bases between the germline ends. From germline, CDR1 is SEHNR and CDR2 FQNEAQ (reference sequence). The CDR3 has 13 amino acids. The DNA of the CDR3 is TGTGCCAGCAGCTCCCTAGGATTGAAAGAGCAGTACTTC. Translation: CASSSLGLKEQYF.

The table lists this clonotype with many counts. The junction and the germline gene differ at one end; a read error may be behind it. The rearrangement links TRBV5-1 to TRBJ2-1, with D uncertain. Germline values: CDR1 SGHRS, CDR2 YFSETQ. The CDR3 runs to 13 residues. CDR3 bases: TGTGCCAGCAGTCTCGTGCCCGGGAATGAGCAGTTCTTC. It specifies CASSLVPGNEQFF.

This chain joins TRBV11-1 and TRBJ2-7; 7 bases match TRBD1. CDR1 and CDR2 from the germline V gene are SGHAT and FQDESV (reference sequence). CDR3 length: 14 amino acids. V gave up 5 bases and J gave up 2 bases; unmatched junction bases: 6. In DNA form, the CDR3 reads TGTGCCAGCAGCCACGGACAGGTGGCCTACGAGCAGTACTTC. It codes for CASSHGQVAYEQYF. Full variable domain (remainder filled in from reference TRBV11-1 and TRBJ2-7): EAEVAQSPRYKITEKSQAVAFWCDPISGHATLYWYRQILGQGPELLVQFQDESVVDDSQLPKDRFSAERLKGVDSTLKIQPAELGDSAMYLCASSHGQVAYEQYFGPGTRLTVT.

This clonotype was observed a few times. The chain links TRBV25-1 to TRBJ1-6; 8 bases align to TRBD1. Germline V gene data show CDR1 as MGHDK and CDR2 as SYGVNS. CDR3 length: 16 residues. Trimming cost V 2 bases and J 13 bases; bases outside gene matches: 13. This CDR3 is CASSEPLGTGPSPLHF. The CDR3 bases are TGTGCCAGCAGTGAACCCCTCGGGACAGGACCTTCGCCCCTCCACTTT.

This clonotype appeared a few times. This rearrangement joins TRBV5-6 to TRBJ2-1; D gene ambiguous. The CDR3 totals 14 residues. Trimming removed 0 bases from V and 4 bases from J, with 8 bases in between. CDR1 is SGHDT, CDR2 YYEEEE, per germline. CDR3 loop: CASSLGVGYNEQFF. The DNA for the CDR3 is TGTGCCAGCAGCTTGGGCGTGGGGTACAATGAGCAGTTCTTC. Together with reference TRBV5-6 and TRBJ2-1, the CDR3 gives the full variable domain: DAGVTQSPTHLIKTRGQQVTLRCSPKSGHDTVSWYQQALGQGPQFIFQYYEEEERQRGNFPDRFSGHQFPNYSSELNVNALLLGDSALYLCASSLGVGYNEQFFGPGTRLTVL.

This clonotype was detected only a few times. This chain connects TRBV12-3 or TRBV12-4 to TRBJ1-3; D is unclear. Trimming removed 7 bases at V and 2 bases at J, with 0 bases between. The CDR3 totals 10 residues. The CDR3 sequence is CASTGNTIYF. CDR3 DNA: TGTGCCAGCACTGGAAACACCATATATTTT.

This chain uses TRBV20-1 with TRBJ2-5, with D perhaps given as TRBD1 or TRBD2 (6 bases each). The germline gives CDR1 DFQATT, CDR2 SNEGSKA (reference sequence). The CDR3 loop spans 14 amino acids. Trimming took off 5 bases at V and 4 bases at J, with 17 bases between the two ends. This chain's CDR3 is CSAPAGGQAETQYF. The CDR3 bases are TGCAGTGCTCCCGCCGGGGGCCAGGCAGAGACCCAGTACTTC.

The chain carries TRBV5-1 and TRBJ2-3; D could derive from TRBD1 or TRBD2 (6 bases each). Germline assignment: CDR1 SGHRS and CDR2 YFSETQ. Trimming removed 1 base at V and 1 base at J, with 13 bases between. The CDR3 is 16 amino acids. The chain's CDR3 is CASSLIWGAGTDTQYF. The CDR3 DNA reads as TGCGCCAGCAGCTTGATTTGGGGGGCGGGCACAGATACGCAGTATTTT.

The V call is TRBV6-2 or TRBV6-3, the J call TRBJ2-7, with D hard to call. The CDR3 length is 14 residues. CDR1 and CDR2 (germline): MNHEY, SVGEGT. V shed 6 bases and J shed 7 bases, with 19 bases lying between them. As DNA, the CDR3 is TGTGCCAGCAGCTGGCCGGACCCCCTAAGGGAGCAGTACTTC. This sequence encodes CASSWPDPLREQYF.

The chain combines TRBV5-1 with TRBJ2-3; D perhaps matches TRBD1 (5 bases). The germline V gene has CDR1 SGHRS and CDR2 YFSETQ. CDR3 length: 15 amino acids. Trimming cost V 4 bases and J 4 bases, with 16 bases left between them. The CDR3 here is CASSPTQGGADTQYF. Here the CDR3 DNA reads TGCGCCAGCAGCCCCACCCAGGGCGGCGCAGATACGCAGTATTTT.

This clonotype was seen at least ten times. V gene TRBV4-2 combines with J gene TRBJ2-3; possible D gene TRBD2, 5 bases. The V and J ends lost 0 bases and 1 base respectively, with 11 bases between them. Germline V gene data show CDR1 as LGHNA and CDR2 as YNFKEQ. This CDR3 contains 16 residues. The CDR3 DNA follows: TGTGCCAGCAGCCAAGAGGCTAGCTACCGCACAGATACGCAGTATTTT. It encodes CASSQEASYRTDTQYF.

The CDR3 reads CSVAASGNTIYF. The CDR3 nucleotides are TGCAGCGTTGCTGCCTCTGGAAACACCATATATTTT. The chain combines TRBV29-1 with TRBJ1-3; no definite D call. The ends were cut back, 4 bases at V and 0 bases at J, with 4 bases in the middle. Per germline, CDR1 SQVTM and CDR2 ANQGSEA. CDR3 length: 12 residues.

The chain has TRBV7-2 and TRBJ2-5, with D possibly called TRBD1 or TRBD2 (5 bases each). Germline loops: CDR1 SGHTA, CDR2 FQGNSA. CDR3 length: 14 amino acids. V was shortened by 5 bases and J by 2 bases, with 12 bases between the two germline ends. The DNA of the CDR3 is TGTGCCAGCAGCGAGCCGGGACGGCAAGAGACCCAGTACTTC. Translation: CASSEPGRQETQYF. The full variable domain, completed using reference TRBV7-2 and TRBJ2-5, is GAGVSQSPSNKVTEKGKDVELRCDPISGHTALYWYRQSLGQGLEFLIYFQGNSAPDKSGLPSDRFSAERTGGSVSTLTIQRTQQEDSAVYLCASSEPGRQETQYFGPGTRLLVL.

J is TRBJ1-6 and V is TRBV9; TRBD1 matches 8 bases. V trimming: 4 bases; J trimming: 7 bases; junction bases outside the gene matches: 7. The germline V gene has CDR1 SGDLS and CDR2 YYNGEE. The CDR3 consists of 15 residues. The CDR3 region has the DNA TGTGCCAGCAGCCCGAGGACAGGGACCAATTCACCCCTCCACTTT. Translating gives CASSPRTGTNSPLHF.

The V call is TRBV4-1, the J call TRBJ2-5; weak D call: TRBD1 (6 bases). V shed 4 bases and J shed 4 bases, with 13 bases lying between them. The CDR3 is made up of 14 amino acids. Germline V gene lookup returns CDR1 MGHRA and CDR2 YSYEKL. CDR3 DNA: TGCGCCAGCAGCCCCGTGACAGGCCTAGAGACCCAGTACTTC. This sequence encodes CASSPVTGLETQYF.

V and J are TRBV9 and TRBJ2-3; D call uncertain. Trimming stripped 0 bases from V and 4 bases from J, with 9 bases between. CDR3 length: 14 residues. Germline V lookup: CDR1 SGDLS, CDR2 YYNGEE. The chain's CDR3 is CASSVVPDADTQYF. The CDR3 DNA reads TGTGCCAGCAGCGTAGTCCCAGACGCAGATACGCAGTATTTT.

This clonotype was seen a handful of times. The CDR3, as DNA: TGTGCCAGCAGTGACCCCCGGACAGGGGTGACGGGGGAGCAGTTCTTC. Residues: CASSDPRTGVTGEQFF. The V call is TRBV6-1, the J call TRBJ2-1; 9 bases agree with TRBD1. V lost 3 bases, J lost 10 bases, and 13 bases stayed unmatched. The CDR3 runs 16 residues. Germline V gene data show CDR1 as MNHNS and CDR2 as SASEGT.

V is TRBV5-6 and J is TRBJ1-5, with 9 bases that match TRBD1. In germline, CDR1 is SGHDT, CDR2 YYEEEE. V was pared by 0 bases and J by 5 bases, with 6 bases of the junction left unmatched. The CDR3 sequence is 16 residues long. CDR3 coding DNA: TGTGCCAGCAGCTTGGCTGGGACAGGGCTGGATCAGCCCCAGCATTTT. It specifies CASSLAGTGLDQPQHF. Filled out from reference TRBV5-6 and TRBJ1-5, the complete variable domain reads DAGVTQSPTHLIKTRGQQVTLRCSPKSGHDTVSWYQQALGQGPQFIFQYYEEEERQRGNFPDRFSGHQFPNYSSELNVNALLLGDSALYLCASSLAGTGLDQPQHFGDGTRLSIL.

For the CDR3, the DNA is TGTGCCATCAGTGAGTCGGGGGGACAGATACAAGAGACCCAGTACTTC. This codes for CAISESGGQIQETQYF. The chain links TRBV10-3 to TRBJ2-5, with D possibly matching TRBD1 (7 bases). The V end lost 0 bases, the J end lost 2 bases, and 13 bases lay between the germline ends. The CDR3 is 16 amino acids. Germline CDR1 and CDR2: ENHRY and SYGVKD.

The V gene is TRBV3-1, the J gene TRBJ1-5; 9 positions match TRBD1. Germline lookup yields CDR1 LGHDT and CDR2 YNNKEL (reference sequence). The CDR3 runs 14 residues. V was clipped by 6 bases and J by 4 bases; unmatched bases: 4. The CDR3 DNA is TGTGCCAGCAGTCGTGGACAGGGGAATCAGCCCCAGCATTTT. Translating gives CASSRGQGNQPQHF.

This clonotype appeared a few times. The rearrangement links TRBV7-9 to TRBJ1-1, with D possibly matching TRBD1 (6 bases). Germline CDR1 reads SEHNR; CDR2 reads FQNEAQ (reference sequence). Trimming shortened V by 5 bases and J by 1 base, and 11 bases separated the two germline ends. This CDR3 is built from 14 residues. The CDR3 loop is CASSAKDRNTEAFF. CDR3 sequence (DNA): TGTGCCAGCAGCGCGAAGGACAGGAACACTGAAGCTTTCTTT.

The chain employs TRBV6-1 and TRBJ2-5; possibly TRBD1 for D (6 bases). This CDR3 region has 15 residues. Germline V gives CDR1 MNHNS, CDR2 SASEGT. V dropped 2 bases and J dropped 3 bases, with 13 bases sitting between them. The DNA for the CDR3 is TGTGCCAGCAGTGAACCGACAGGATTCAAAGAGACCCAGTACTTC. Translating it yields CASSEPTGFKETQYF.

The V call is TRBV6-5, the J call TRBJ2-1; a possible D gene is TRBD2 (6 bases). The germline gives CDR1 MNHEY, CDR2 SVGAGI. V lost 2 bases to trimming and J lost 8 bases, with 19 bases between them. The CDR3 contains 16 residues. CDR3 sequence: CASSYKGTRGGDEQFF. The CDR3 DNA reads as TGTGCCAGCAGTTACAAGGGGACTCGCGGCGGCGATGAGCAGTTCTTC.

The chain employs TRBV7-9 and TRBJ2-7; D gene ambiguous. The CDR3 has 12 amino acids. Germline values: CDR1 SEHNR, CDR2 FQNEAQ (reference sequence). V gave up 5 bases and J gave up 3 bases, with 8 bases separating them. This CDR3 reads CASSADNYEQYF. CDR3 nucleotide sequence: TGTGCCAGCAGCGCCGACAACTACGAGCAGTACTTC.

V gene TRBV5-1 combines with J gene TRBJ2-2, with 8 positions matching TRBD2. This CDR3 has 15 amino acids. V shed 4 bases, J shed 7 bases, and the junction held 9 bases outside the gene matches. The V gene's germline CDR1 is SGHRS and CDR2 YFSETQ. The CDR3 sequence is CASSVGLVEGGELFF. For the CDR3, the DNA is TGCGCCAGCAGCGTGGGACTAGTTGAGGGCGGGGAGCTGTTTTTT.